This T cell receptor beta chain derives from a study of blood T cell repertoires in COVID-19. This clone is a singleton in its sample. Generated by immunoSEQ multiplex PCR, the TCRdb table keeps only in-frame clones and is missing some. The table lists about 140,000 clones, 75% to 80% of them singletons. The material sequenced was PBMCs or T cells enriched from blood (not recorded which). The receptor comes from a woman in her forties or fifties who had recovered from COVID-19.

For the CDR3, the DNA is TGTGCCAGCAGCCCCAGGGGCGGGAGGGACTCCTACAATGAGCAGTTCTTC. Its protein is CASSPRGGRDSYNEQFF. The V call is TRBV7-6, the J call TRBJ2-1; 9 bases fit TRBD2. Germline V CDR1 and CDR2: SGHVS, FNYEAQ. The V and J ends lost 5 bases and 0 bases, in that order; junction bases with no gene match: 8. The CDR3 loop spans 17 amino acids.